This TCR beta chain appears in the sequencing data of a study of shared clonotypes between healthy human individuals (dated by TCRdb to 2020 to 2022). Regarding the research as a whole: Two women and a few men aged 18 to 49 years were included in the cohort. Libraries were prepared and TCR repertoires were sequenced by different laboratories using diverse techniques, in order to increase sequencing depth and limit assay-specific biases. For each donor, CD4 naive and CD4 memory were each given three plates, CD8 naive was given two plates, and CD8 memory was given one plate. Between about 0.94 and 8.9 billion PBMCs per donor were obtained by leukapheresis. To estimate repertoire size and how much clonotype sharing occurs between individuals, the study deeply sequenced the blood TCR repertoires of a handful of healthy adults. The investigation overall reported the following: Sampling was limited to blood, and TCR repertoires in tissue likely differ from TCR repertoires in blood. Sharing across several donors was observed for about 5% of naive CD4, under 4% of naive CD8, 2.3% of memory CD4, and around 0.44% of memory CD8 clonotypes. Compared with non-shared clonotypes, the clonotypes found in all four sorted-subset donors had higher generation probabilities. The genetic and exposure-history diversity represented was limited by the small number of donors. Naive subsets generally had larger estimated clonotype richness than memory subsets did. Even with the large sequencing depth, rarefaction of the sorted-subset datasets indicated that sequencing was incomplete. Based on pairwise subsampling, the degree of clonotype sharing among donors was expected to be affected by sequencing depth.

TCR CDR3 regions were amplified from genomic DNA by multiplex PCR using the deep immunoSEQ assay. Extracted genomic DNA from each cell subset was spread evenly across all wells of several immunoSEQ 96-well plates, with each plate serving as a replicate. For sorted subsets, each replicate PCR was loaded with approximately 190 ng genomic DNA, equivalent to 30,000 or so T cell genomes. Purified libraries were measured with a Qubit 3.0 fluorometer, size-checked on a Bioanalyzer 2100, and measured again with the KAPA Library Quantification kit. Every immunoSEQ 96-well plate was sequenced on a dedicated single-read 150-cycle Illumina NextSeq 550 flow cell. The study's processing was this. Because only junctional sequences without quality scores were contained in the immunoSEQ output, filtering matching that applied to full-length reads could not be performed. To assign V/J genes and CDR3, sequences were annotated using PyIR, a Python wrapper for IgBLAST v1.9, with IMGT germline references. Reads were filtered out if the reads had weak V/J assignments (E-value above 1e-6), no CDR3, stop codons, out-of-frame junctions, or ambiguous translated residues. V3J clonotypes were defined as sequences sharing an identical inferred V gene, J gene, and CDR3 amino acid sequence. To compute the percentage overlap between repertoires, the number of shared unique clonotypes was divided by the size of the smaller repertoire. Repertoire richness was assessed with RTK rarefaction, the Chao1 estimator, and Recon v2.1 estimates of unobserved clonotypes. Generation probabilities were computed with OLGA for all TCRbeta clonotypes obtained by the gDNA method from four donors. TCRdb provides this immuneACCESS table in a form limited to in-frame rearrangements. Some clones are lacking; in checked studies, under half of them reflect an unresolved V gene, and why the rest are absent is not known. That table gives V, J and clone size, and the DNA gave D and trimming. Recorded for this sample are about 1,500,000 clones; about 96% of them occurred a single time. The ten largest account for over 1% of the sample.

As to this clone: Its antigen is not yet known. No base-level quality is on record; no much larger clone is a single base apart.

The germline V gene specifies KGHSH as CDR1 and LQKENI as CDR2. The CDR3 contains 15 residues, cysteine and phenylalanine counted. Left in the record is the CDR3 DNA by itself, 45 bases read in frame from the first base. The junction shows trimming of 6 bases on V and 5 bases on J, plus 19 bases between the germline ends. Donors were healthy HIV-negative adults with no recently reported acute infections or vaccinations. All donors were Caucasian adults living in Nashville, Tennessee, USA. Magnetic negative selection was used to enrich CD4+ T cells, after which naive cells were positively selected on CD45RA and the negative fraction became the memory subset. After blood collection by leukapheresis, PBMCs were isolated using Ficoll-Histopaque density gradient centrifugation and then cryopreserved in the vapor phase of liquid nitrogen. Analytical flow cytometry was used to check the purity and quantity of each magnetically sorted T cell population. Each sorted fraction had its genomic DNA isolated and then quantified by UV absorbance on a Nanodrop 2000c.

The chain is encoded by TRBV18 joined to TRBJ2-5, with a weak D call of TRBD2 (5 bases match). The sample was naive CD4+ T cells sorted from blood. The sample's cell subset or site label, in plain terms: CD45RA+ positively selected. The receptor comes from a man aged 25-40 years in good health. The DNA is as follows: TGTGCCAGCTCCCGAAGGGCGGGTCCCGAGGAGACCCAGTACTTC. This gives the protein CASSRRAGPEETQYF.